The 21 T cell receptor beta chains presented below share a single source sample, sequenced in a study of cytomegalovirus exposure and HLA in healthy donors. A multiplex PCR was run with 60 Vbeta primers and 13 Jbeta primers. Clones were read by immunoSEQ multiplex PCR, and TCRdb kept only the in-frame ones, dropping some. Recorded here are over 45,000 clones; the top ten clones represent approximately 2.1%. The sequenced sample consisted of PBMCs. The receptors here all came from a woman aged 40 to 49 in good health and CMV-seronegative.

As to this clone: One end of the junction is discordant with germline, which a read error may explain. This chain links TRBV14 with TRBJ1-1; the D gene is possibly TRBD1 (5 bases). Germline V gene sequence: CDR1 SGHDN, CDR2 FVKESK. The CDR3 covers 16 residues. CDR3 region: CASSPLTGVMNTEDFF. The CDR3 DNA is TGTGCCAGCAGCCCACTTACGGGGGTTATGAACACTGAAGATTTCTTT.

This rearrangement joins TRBV4-2 to TRBJ2-2; D may be TRBD1 (5 bases). Trimming stripped 0 bases from V and 1 base from J, with 6 bases between. The CDR3 covers 15 residues. Germline lookup yields CDR1 LGHNA and CDR2 YNFKEQ. The CDR3 loop is CASSQDTGNTGELFF. The CDR3 bases are TGTGCCAGCAGCCAAGATACAGGGAACACCGGGGAGCTGTTTTTT.

The chain uses TRBV7-3 and TRBJ2-3; 7 bases match TRBD2. This CDR3 is built from 15 residues. Germline lookup yields CDR1 SGHTA and CDR2 FQGTGA. The V segment lost 0 bases and the J segment 2 bases; nucleotides outside the gene matches: 2. CDR3 DNA: TGTGCCAGCAGCTTAACGCGGGAGCCCACAGATACGCAGTATTTT. It specifies CASSLTREPTDTQYF.

This chain joins TRBV29-1 and TRBJ1-5; the D gene is possibly TRBD1 (5 bases). The CDR3 loop spans 14 amino acids. Germline CDR1 is SQVTM and CDR2 is ANQGSEA. Trimming removed 4 bases at V and 3 bases at J, with 13 bases between. In DNA form, the CDR3 reads TGCAGCGTTGTTACATCGGGGGACAATCAGCCCCAGCATTTT. The encoded protein is CSVVTSGDNQPQHF.

The V gene is TRBV29-1, the J gene TRBJ1-2, with TRBD1 identical over 9 bases. Germline lookup yields CDR1 SQVTM and CDR2 ANQGSEA. The CDR3 is made up of 13 amino acids. The V segment lost 4 bases and the J segment 3 bases; nucleotides outside the gene matches: 3. The CDR3 loop is CSVGRTGDYGYTF. The CDR3 DNA is TGCAGCGTTGGAAGGACAGGGGACTATGGCTACACCTTC. Variable domain in full (rest from reference TRBV29-1 and TRBJ1-2): SAVISQKPSRDICQRGTSLTIQCQVDSQVTMMFWYRQQPGQSLTLIATANQGSEATYESGFVIDKFPISRPNLTFSTLTVSNMSPEDSSIYLCSVGRTGDYGYTFGSGTRLTVV.

The rearrangement uses TRBV5-1 and TRBJ2-7, with D possibly TRBD1 on 9 matching bases. The CDR3 has 20 residues. V lost 0 bases to trimming and J lost 4 bases, with 29 bases between them. Germline-derived CDR1 and CDR2 are SGHRS and YFSETQ. The CDR3 DNA reads as TGCGCCAGCAGCTTGGGAACAGGGGGCGCAGGTAGCGGGATTAGGTACGAGCAGTACTTC. Residues: CASSLGTGGAGSGIRYEQYF.

The chain's CDR3 is CASSSAGNTGELFF. The CDR3 coding sequence is TGCGCCAGCAGTTCAGCGGGAAACACCGGGGAGCTGTTTTTT. This sequence joins TRBV5-1 and TRBJ2-2; 7 positions agree with TRBD2. The germline V gene has CDR1 SGHRS and CDR2 YFSETQ. CDR3 size: 14 residues. V shed 5 bases and J 2 bases; nucleotides not matched to a gene: 3.

This rearrangement joins TRBV28 to TRBJ1-4; weak D call: TRBD1 (5 bases). The germline V and J ends were trimmed by 3 bases and 11 bases, with 16 bases remaining between them. The CDR3 covers 14 residues. Per the germline V gene, CDR1 is MDHEN and CDR2 is SYDVKM. The CDR3 reads CASSFRGMDGKLFF. The CDR3 nucleotides are TGTGCCAGCAGTTTTCGGGGGATGGATGGGAAACTGTTTTTT. Complete variable domain (other parts from reference TRBV28 and TRBJ1-4): DVKVTQSSRYLVKRTGEKVFLECVQDMDHENMFWYRQDPGLGLRLIYFSYDVKMKEKGDIPEGYSVSREKKERFSLILESASTNQTSMYLCASSFRGMDGKLFFGSGTQLSVL.

The rearrangement uses TRBV6-1 and TRBJ1-6; 9 bases agree with TRBD1. The V gene's germline CDR1 is MNHNS and CDR2 SASEGT. The CDR3 extends over 14 amino acids. With 8 bases clipped from V and 7 bases from J, the junction kept 6 bases outside the gene matches. As DNA, the CDR3 is TGTGCCAGCCAGAGGACAGGGGTCAATTCACCCCTCCACTTT. It translates to CASQRTGVNSPLHF.

The chain has TRBV5-1 and TRBJ2-5, with TRBD2 matching over 11 bases. This CDR3 comprises 16 residues. V lost 2 bases, J lost 2 bases, and 5 bases stayed unmatched. Germline V gene lookup returns CDR1 SGHRS and CDR2 YFSETQ. The CDR3 region is CASSFLAGGAQETQYF. Written as DNA, the CDR3 is TGCGCCAGCAGCTTTCTAGCGGGAGGAGCTCAAGAGACCCAGTACTTC.

V is TRBV6-1 and J is TRBJ2-2; 7 nucleotides align to TRBD1. Germline values: CDR1 MNHNS, CDR2 SASEGT. This CDR3 has 13 residues. V lost 7 bases and J lost 5; bases outside the gene matches: 4. CDR3 sequence (DNA): TGTGCCAGCAATAAGGGGGCGACCGGGGAGCTGTTTTTT. Encoded protein: CASNKGATGELFF.

The V gene is TRBV7-6, the J gene TRBJ2-2; a possible D gene is TRBD1 (5 bases). CDR3 length: 15 amino acids. Per germline, CDR1 SGHVS and CDR2 FNYEAQ. Between the trimmed V and J ends, which lost 0 bases and 1 base, there was a span of 6 bases. The CDR3 reads CASSLAGQNTGELFF. The CDR3 DNA reads TGTGCCAGCAGCTTAGCGGGGCAGAACACCGGGGAGCTGTTTTTT.

The DNA of the CDR3 is TGTGCCAGCAGCACTGGACAGCCGGGGCGCTCCTACGAGCAGTACTTC. It translates to CASSTGQPGRSYEQYF. The chain joins TRBV5-6 to TRBJ2-7; tentatively, D is TRBD1 (6 bases). Trimming cost V 4 bases and J 0 bases, with 17 bases left between them. The germline CDR1 and CDR2 sequences are SGHDT and YYEEEE. The CDR3 covers 16 residues.

The chain recombines TRBV14 with TRBJ2-3; D uncertain. Trimming took off 1 base at V and 4 bases at J, with 6 bases between the two ends. CDR3 size: 13 residues. The V gene's germline CDR1 is SGHDN and CDR2 FVKESK. The CDR3 loop is CASSQVPADTQYF. The CDR3 region has the DNA TGTGCCAGCAGCCAAGTTCCCGCAGATACGCAGTATTTT.

The chain is built from TRBV5-1 and TRBJ2-5, with D possibly matching TRBD1 (6 bases). V was trimmed by 5 bases and J by 5 bases, leaving 19 bases between them. The germline V gene has CDR1 SGHRS and CDR2 YFSETQ. The CDR3 length is 15 residues. The CDR3 loop reads CASRAAQGSRETQYF. The CDR3 DNA follows: TGCGCCAGCAGAGCGGCACAGGGTTCGCGGGAGACCCAGTACTTC.

The chain couples TRBV10-3 to TRBJ2-2; D remains ambiguous. Trimming removed 2 bases from V and 4 bases from J, with 8 bases in between. From germline, CDR1 is ENHRY and CDR2 SYGVKD. The CDR3 runs 14 residues. The CDR3 loop reads CAISEGRGTGELFF. For the CDR3, the DNA is TGTGCCATCAGTGAGGGGCGTGGCACCGGGGAGCTGTTTTTT.

The V call is TRBV5-1, the J call TRBJ2-1; tentative D call: TRBD1 (6 bases). The CDR3 length is 16 residues. Germline-derived CDR1 and CDR2 are SGHRS and YFSETQ. V lost 0 bases to trimming and J lost 5 bases, with 15 bases between them. CDR3 coding DNA: TGCGCCAGCAGCTTGGCCGGGACAAGCAGGAACAATGAGCAGTTCTTC. It encodes CASSLAGTSRNNEQFF.

The gene calls are TRBV7-9 and TRBJ2-2, with D possibly matching TRBD2 (5 bases). Germline CDR1 reads SEHNR; CDR2 reads FQNEAQ (reference sequence). The CDR3 loop spans 13 amino acids. V was clipped by 5 bases and J by 3 bases, with 7 bases between them. CDR3 region: CASSPGDTGELFF. In DNA form, the CDR3 reads TGTGCCAGCAGCCCCGGGGACACCGGGGAGCTGTTTTTT.

The CDR3 sequence: CASSEIGGQSFNEKLFF. The CDR3 bases are TGTGCCAGCAGTGAAATCGGAGGACAGTCCTTTAATGAAAAACTGTTTTTT. The genes are TRBV25-1 and TRBJ1-4; a possible D gene is TRBD1 (6 bases). V was pared by 2 bases and J by 4 bases, with 17 bases between. The CDR3 has 17 amino acids. Germline CDR1 and CDR2: MGHDK and SYGVNS.

In DNA, the CDR3 is TGCGCCAGCAGCCAACTATATACAGGGGTCTCCTACGAGCAGTACTTC. It translates to CASSQLYTGVSYEQYF. V is TRBV4-1 and J is TRBJ2-7; 7 positions match TRBD1. CDR1 and CDR2 from the germline V gene are MGHRA and YSYEKL. The CDR3 runs 16 residues. V trimming: 2 bases; J trimming: 0 bases; junction bases outside the gene matches: 7.

V usage is TRBV5-6 and J usage is TRBJ2-7; TRBD2 matches at 8 bases. V was pared by 4 bases and J by 4 bases, with 13 bases of the junction left unmatched. Germline V gene lookup returns CDR1 SGHDT and CDR2 YYEEEE. CDR3 size: 16 residues. CDR3 loop: CASSPGTRGSGYEQYF. As DNA, the CDR3 is TGTGCCAGCAGCCCCGGGACTAGAGGGAGCGGTTACGAGCAGTACTTC.